This T cell receptor (beta chain) was sequenced for a study of T cells in tumors after PD-1 blockade. This clone appeared a single time. Only in-frame clones appear in the TCRdb table, and some are missing; sequencing was by immunoSEQ multiplex PCR. The sample has around 60,000 clones; 80% are singletons. Template: tumor biopsy or peripheral blood genomic DNA, 616-6,004 ng per sample. V lost 5 bases and J lost 3, with 11 bases in between. The CDR3 covers 13 residues. Per the germline V gene, CDR1 is LNHDA and CDR2 is SQIVND (reference sequence). The sequence was collected from a human donor with basal cell carcinoma. The chain recombines TRBV19 with TRBJ2-7; D might be TRBD1 or TRBD2, each matching 6 bases. The specimen comprised PBMCs, sampled before anti-PD-1 treatment. CDR3 amino acids: CASSPGGNYEQYF. DNA of the CDR3: TGTGCCAGTAGTCCCGGGGGCAACTACGAGCAGTACTTC.